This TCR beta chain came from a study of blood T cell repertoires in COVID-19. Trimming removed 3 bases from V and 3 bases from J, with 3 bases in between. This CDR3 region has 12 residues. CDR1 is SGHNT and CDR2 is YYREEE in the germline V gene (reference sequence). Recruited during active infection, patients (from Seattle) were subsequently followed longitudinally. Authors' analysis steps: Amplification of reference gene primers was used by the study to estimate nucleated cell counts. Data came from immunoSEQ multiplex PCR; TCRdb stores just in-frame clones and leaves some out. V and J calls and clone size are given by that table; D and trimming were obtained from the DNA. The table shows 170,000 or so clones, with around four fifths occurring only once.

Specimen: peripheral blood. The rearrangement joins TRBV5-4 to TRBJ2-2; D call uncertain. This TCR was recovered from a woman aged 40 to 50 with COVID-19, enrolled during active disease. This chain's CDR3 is CASSSYTGELFF. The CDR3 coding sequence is TGTGCCAGCAGCTCCTACACCGGGGAGCTGTTTTTT.